These T cell receptor beta chains were read from a single sample in a study of T cells in narcolepsy. Profiling relied on immunoSEQ multiplex PCR, and the TCRdb table lists in-frame clones only, not all of them. The sample yields tens of thousands of clones, under 90% seen once. Sequenced sample: CD45RA- memory CD4+ T cells from PBMCs. Receptor source: a human donor with narcolepsy. Each CDR3 is given with its conserved first and last residue. The D gene is left open where the match is weak. Clone size, where shown, is once, few, many, or a class for clones that have expanded.

clone size	V gene	D gene	J gene	CDR3 protein	CDR3 DNA
-	TRBV7-6	TRBD2	TRBJ2-3	CASSPAGDTQYF	TGTGCCAGCAGCCCAGCGGGGGATACGCAGTATTTT
-	TRBV7-3	-	TRBJ1-4	CASSLGGTNEKLFF	TGTGCCAGCAGCTTAGGAGGAACTAATGAAAAACTGTTTTTT
-	TRBV25-1	TRBD1	TRBJ1-6	CASSPGTGYSPLHF	TGTGCCAGCAGTCCGGGGACAGGGTATTCACCCCTCCACTTT
-	TRBV18	-	TRBJ1-4	CASSPPKRAGNEKLFF	TGTGCCAGCTCACCACCGAAAAGGGCTGGAAATGAAAAACTGTTTTTT
-	TRBV18	TRBD1	TRBJ2-4	CASSPDRGKNIQYF	TGTGCCAGCTCACCCGACAGGGGAAAAAACATTCAGTACTTC
-	TRBV7-9	TRBD1	TRBJ1-2	CASSLNDRDPPGYTF	TGTGCCAGCAGTTTAAATGACAGGGACCCCCCTGGCTACACCTTC
-	TRBV6-6	-	TRBJ1-5	CASSYDQPQHF	TGTGCCAGCAGTTACGATCAGCCCCAGCATTTT
-	TRBV5-1	-	TRBJ2-1	CASSVNYDEQFF	TGCGCCAGCAGCGTTAATTACGATGAGCAGTTCTTC
-	TRBV1	-	TRBJ1-2	CTSRQRKTYGYTF	TGCACCAGCAGACAGCGAAAGACCTATGGCTACACCTTC
-	TRBV29-1	TRBD2	TRBJ2-3	CSVRPAGGSTDTQYF	TGCAGCGTTCGTCCAGCGGGGGGCAGCACAGATACGCAGTATTTT
few	TRBV28	TRBD2	TRBJ2-7	CAAKGRAGGEQYF	TGTGCCGCGAAGGGGAGGGCCGGGGGCGAGCAGTACTTC
-	TRBV27	TRBD1	TRBJ1-4	CASSLSDRGRGKLFF	TGTGCCAGCAGTTTATCGGACAGGGGGCGCGGAAAACTGTTTTTT
once	TRBV7-2	TRBD1	TRBJ1-1	CASSSRTGGEYEAFF	TGTGCCAGCAGCTCAAGGACAGGGGGCGAGTATGAAGCTTTCTTT
once	TRBV30	-	TRBJ1-6	CAWSGKMNSPLHF	TGTGCCTGGAGTGGGAAAATGAATTCACCCCTCCACTTT
-	TRBV27	TRBD1	TRBJ2-7	CASSFIGQGYEQYF	TGTGCCAGCAGTTTTATCGGACAGGGCTACGAGCAGTACTTC
-	TRBV6-1	-	TRBJ1-1	CASRSLANTEAFF	TGTGCCAGCAGAAGCCTGGCGAACACTGAAGCTTTCTTT
-	TRBV2	-	TRBJ1-2	CASTGRVDGYTF	TGTGCCAGCACCGGCAGGGTCGATGGCTACACCTTC
-	TRBV2	TRBD2	TRBJ2-3	CASRRGGTSGDTQYF	TGTGCCAGCCGCAGAGGGGGGACTAGCGGGGATACGCAGTATTTT
-	TRBV7-2	-	TRBJ1-5	CASSFGEGPQHF	TGTGCCAGCAGCTTTGGGGAAGGGCCCCAGCATTTT
few	TRBV6-1	TRBD1	TRBJ1-2	CASGGQPPRYGYTF	TGTGCCAGCGGGGGACAGCCCCCTCGCTATGGCTACACCTTC
-	TRBV5-1	-	TRBJ1-2	CASSPSRSRGYTF	TGTGCCAGCAGCCCCTCCCGGTCTCGCGGCTACACCTTC
-	TRBV19	-	TRBJ1-1	CASSIVGRLNTEAFF	TGTGCCAGTAGTATAGTTGGACGGTTGAACACTGAAGCTTTCTTT
-	TRBV6-1	TRBD2	TRBJ2-1	CASSGRAGEYNEQFF	TGTGCCAGCAGTGGCCGAGCGGGGGAGTACAATGAGCAGTTCTTC
few	TRBV6-5	-	TRBJ1-2	CASSRTRGGGYTF	TGTGCCAGCAGTCGTACTCGGGGTGGAGGCTACACCTTC
-	TRBV2	-	TRBJ1-2	CASREGGWVIANYGYTF	TGTGCCAGCAGGGAGGGTGGTTGGGTTATAGCTAACTATGGCTACACCTTC
-	TRBV19	TRBD2	TRBJ2-1	CASRPRGVASGKINEQFF	TGTGCCAGTAGACCGAGAGGCGTTGCTAGCGGGAAGATCAATGAGCAGTTCTTC
-	TRBV19	-	TRBJ2-5	CASRPQAGIKQETQYF	TGTGCCAGTAGACCCCAGGCGGGGATTAAACAAGAGACCCAGTACTTC
-	TRBV5-8	-	TRBJ2-1	CASTSSSYNEQFF	TGTGCCAGCACCAGCAGCTCCTACAATGAGCAGTTCTTC
once	TRBV7-2	-	TRBJ1-1	CASSLGGSWNTEAFF	TGTGCCAGCAGCTTAGGGGGCTCATGGAACACTGAAGCTTTCTTT